The T cell receptor beta chain under discussion was sequenced for a study of blood T cells in healthy people across ages. Study-level results: No conclusive comparison of naive versus antigen-experienced cells was possible with unsorted PBMCs. Relative to aged donors, long-lived donors carried more naive CD4+ cells and displayed higher diversity.

The second PCR ran about 6 to 11 cycles with a sample-barcoded 5' primer and J-beta primers. TCRdb processed the 5' RACE reads anew with MiXCR; each CDR3 protein has one entry. The sample consists of around 670,000 distinct CDR3 sequences, around 31% of them appearing once. To note about this clonotype: What it binds is not known.

Germline CDR1 and CDR2: LNHDA and SQIVND (reference sequence). The CDR3 has 14 amino acids. The J segment lost 5 bases and the V segment lost 4 bases, leaving 7 bases of the junction unmatched. The sequence derives from an elderly woman in good health. The sequenced material came from blood. The chain couples TRBV19 to TRBJ1-2, with 7 bases identical to TRBD1. DNA for the CDR3: TGTGCCAGTAGTAGCAGGGGACAGACATATGGCTACACCTTC. It encodes CASSSRGQTYGYTF. The whole variable domain, filled in from reference TRBV19 and TRBJ1-2, reads DGGITQSPKYLFRKEGQNVTLSCEQNLNHDAMYWYRQDPGQGLRLIYYSQIVNDFQKGDIAEGYSVSREKKESFPLTVTSAQKNPTAFYLCASSSRGQTYGYTFGSGTRLTVV.